These 18 T cell receptor beta chains originate from one sample sequenced in a study of shared clonotypes between healthy human individuals. TCRdb's copy holds only in-frame clones and misses some; the assay was immunoSEQ multiplex PCR. The table includes over 950,000 clones, roughly 77% detected once. The specimen sequenced was memory CD4+ T cells from PBMCs. Documented subset: CD45RA-negative fraction. The receptors were gathered from a man between 18 and 29 years old in good health. Some clones in this sample may be carry-over from other donors' samples.

CDR3: CASSAGPGTEQYF. CDR3 DNA: TGTGCCAGCAGCGCCGGGCCAGGGACCGAGCAGTACTTC. This sequence joins TRBV9 and TRBJ2-7; either TRBD1 or TRBD2 may fit D (5 bases each). The CDR3 consists of 13 residues. Germline V gene lookup returns CDR1 SGDLS and CDR2 YYNGEE. The V end lost 3 bases, the J end lost 6 bases, and 13 bases lay between the germline ends.

The V gene is TRBV28, the J gene TRBJ2-7; D remains unclear. CDR1 and CDR2 from the germline V gene are MDHEN and SYDVKM. Trimming stripped 2 bases from V and 4 bases from J, with 15 bases between. The CDR3 runs to 15 residues. The CDR3 loop reads CASSLGRTGLYEQYF. Here the CDR3 DNA reads TGTGCCAGCAGTTTAGGACGGACCGGCCTATACGAGCAGTACTTC.

This clone was observed a single time. The chain has TRBV30 and TRBJ1-2; maybe TRBD1 (6 bases). Per the germline V gene, CDR1 is GTSNPN and CDR2 is SVGIG (reference sequence). CDR3 length: 12 residues. V was clipped by 7 bases and J by 4 bases, with 13 bases between them. CDR3 protein: CALGGASYGYTF. In nucleotides, the CDR3 is TGTGCCTTAGGGGGGGCCAGCTATGGCTACACCTTC.

The genes are TRBV7-6 and TRBJ2-1; D might be TRBD1 or TRBD2, each matching 6 bases. This CDR3 is 15 amino acids long. Deletions cut 1 base from V and 4 bases from J, with 11 bases between. CDR1 is SGHVS and CDR2 is FNYEAQ in the germline V gene. DNA for the CDR3: TGTGCCAGCAGCTTAGGCGGGACATCTTACAATGAGCAGTTCTTC. It is translated as CASSLGGTSYNEQFF.

The J gene is TRBJ2-7, the V gene TRBV9; D is unclear. The CDR3 runs to 14 residues. Germline-derived CDR1 and CDR2 are SGDLS and YYNGEE. V lost 2 bases to trimming and J lost 4 bases, with 13 bases between them. CDR3 coding DNA: TGTGCCAGCAGCGTCCAGACCCAGTCTTACGAGCAGTACTTC. Translating gives CASSVQTQSYEQYF.

This sequence joins TRBV28 and TRBJ2-7, with a tentative D call TRBD1 (5 bases). Per the germline V gene, CDR1 is MDHEN and CDR2 is SYDVKM. Trimming pared 7 bases from V and 6 bases from J, leaving 19 bases between. The CDR3 is made up of 14 amino acids. The DNA for the CDR3 is TGTGCCAGCACCCTTGGGGCAGGGCGGAGCGAGCAGTACTTC. This translates into CASTLGAGRSEQYF.

V usage is TRBV9 and J usage is TRBJ1-2; 7 bases agree with TRBD1. Losses at the gene ends were 1 base for V and 0 bases for J; bases not matched to a gene: 6. Looked up from germline, CDR1 is SGDLS and CDR2 is YYNGEE. This CDR3 has 16 residues. The CDR3 sequence is CASSVMRGQANYGYTF. In nucleotides, the CDR3 is TGTGCCAGCAGCGTAATGAGGGGGCAAGCTAACTATGGCTACACCTTC.

This chain uses TRBV28 with TRBJ2-7; 10 bases agree with TRBD1. Germline CDR1 and CDR2: MDHEN and SYDVKM. The CDR3 consists of 15 residues. Trimming removed 2 bases from V and 7 bases from J; junction bases left unmatched: 8. Written as DNA, the CDR3 is TGTGCCAGCAGTTTACGGACAGGGGGAATCGGGGAGCAGTACTTC. Encoded protein: CASSLRTGGIGEQYF.

This sequence joins TRBV4-1 and TRBJ1-4; D possibly corresponds to TRBD1 (6 bases). Trimming shortened V by 8 bases and J by 7 bases, and 17 bases separated the two germline ends. Germline CDR1 reads MGHRA; CDR2 reads YSYEKL. This CDR3 has 14 amino acids. CDR3 sequence: CASSRPDSGEKLFF. The CDR3 DNA is TGCGCCAGCTCCCGCCCGGACAGCGGTGAAAAACTGTTTTTT.

To note about this clone: This specimen includes other DNA sequences encoding the same CDR3. V usage is TRBV7-2 and J usage is TRBJ2-2; D is unresolved. Germline V gives CDR1 SGHTA, CDR2 FQGNSA. CDR3 length: 14 residues. V was shortened by 1 base and J by 4 bases, with 7 bases between the two germline ends. The CDR3 coding sequence is TGTGCCAGCAGCTTAGTCGCCGGCACCGGGGAGCTGTTTTTT. Residues: CASSLVAGTGELFF.

The J gene is TRBJ1-1, the V gene TRBV7-9; 8 nucleotides line up with TRBD1. V shed 5 bases and J 0 bases; nucleotides not matched to a gene: 11. The CDR3 runs to 17 residues. Germline V gene sequence: CDR1 SEHNR, CDR2 FQNEAQ (reference sequence). CDR3 DNA sequence: TGTGCCAGCAGCCCCCGACAGGGGCCGGGTGTGAACACTGAAGCTTTCTTT. Translation gives CASSPRQGPGVNTEAFF. Looking up the rest from reference TRBV7-9 and TRBJ1-1 gives the full variable domain: DTGVSQNPRHKITKRGQNVTFRCDPISEHNRLYWYRQTLGQGPEFLTYFQNEAQLEKSRLLSDRFSAERPKGSFSTLEIQRTEQGDSAMYLCASSPRQGPGVNTEAFFGQGTRLTVV.

Points on this clone: Distinct nucleotide sequences in the sample also encode this CDR3. The V and J genes are TRBV5-1 and TRBJ2-2; D is unresolved. The CDR3 covers 15 residues. V was pared by 0 bases and J by 1 base, with 7 bases between. Germline loops: CDR1 SGHRS, CDR2 YFSETQ. The CDR3 sequence is CASSLGQLNTGELFF. The CDR3, as DNA: TGCGCCAGCAGCTTGGGACAACTGAACACCGGGGAGCTGTTTTTT.

Points on this clone: Other DNA sequences of this sample code for an identical CDR3. V is TRBV28 and J is TRBJ2-3; D remains ambiguous. This CDR3 is built from 13 residues. Germline V lookup: CDR1 MDHEN, CDR2 SYDVKM. Trimming cost V 1 base and J 6 bases, with 8 bases left between them. CDR3 protein: CASSLSGRDTQYF. Here the CDR3 DNA reads TGTGCCAGCAGTTTATCGGGTAGGGATACGCAGTATTTT.

CDR3 residues: CASSPGQGAKGYTF. For the CDR3, the DNA is TGTGCCAGCTCACCGGGGCAGGGGGCGAAAGGCTACACCTTC. The V and J genes are TRBV18 and TRBJ1-2, with 8 bases identical to TRBD1. Germline loops: CDR1 KGHSH, CDR2 LQKENI. V was clipped by 3 bases and J by 8 bases; unmatched bases: 8. The CDR3 extends over 14 amino acids.

The rearrangement links TRBV25-1 to TRBJ2-1; 9 bases are shared with TRBD2. CDR1 and CDR2 (germline): MGHDK, SYGVNS. V lost 7 bases and J lost 0; bases outside the gene matches: 10. This CDR3 is built from 17 residues. CDR3 nucleotide sequence: TGTGCCAGCAAGGGATCCGAGGGACTAGCCTCCTACAATGAGCAGTTCTTC. Its translation: CASKGSEGLASYNEQFF.

On this clone itself: Other DNA sequences in the sample encode the same CDR3. J is TRBJ2-1 and V is TRBV6-1, with D hard to call. The CDR3 covers 14 residues. In germline, CDR1 is MNHNS, CDR2 SASEGT. V was clipped by 4 bases and J by 0 bases, with 7 bases between them. CDR3 region: CASSVGNSYNEQFF. The CDR3 DNA follows: TGTGCCAGCAGTGTAGGGAACTCCTACAATGAGCAGTTCTTC.

The V and J genes are TRBV27 and TRBJ2-2; TRBD1 aligns across 12 bases. The germline CDR1 and CDR2 sequences are MNHEY and SMNVEV (reference sequence). The V segment lost 5 bases and the J segment 6 bases; nucleotides outside the gene matches: 4. CDR3 length: 15 residues. The DNA of the CDR3 is TGTGCCAGCAGTCCAGGGGACAGGGGGCCCGGGGAGCTGTTTTTT. It specifies CASSPGDRGPGELFF.

This clone has only one observation. The chain couples TRBV6-1 to TRBJ1-3, with D maybe TRBD1 (6 bases). V was trimmed by 0 bases and J by 3 bases, leaving 9 bases between them. The length of the CDR3 is 15 residues. Germline V gene data show CDR1 as MNHNS and CDR2 as SASEGT. The CDR3 reads CASSEAPGVGNTIYF. The DNA of the CDR3 is TGTGCCAGCAGTGAAGCCCCAGGGGTTGGAAACACCATATATTTT.